These 14 T cell receptor beta chains share one sample of origin, sequenced in a study of blood T cell repertoires in COVID-19 (dated by TCRdb to the early 2020s). Libraries were prepared through the immunoSEQ multiplex PCR assay. TCRdb carries this immuneACCESS record with in-frame sequences only. Its versions omit some clonotypes, under half of them owing to an unresolved V gene in the studies checked, with the rest unexplained. The sample includes 95,000 to 150,000 clones, with over 75% observed a single time. Approximately 1.1% of the sample goes to the ten largest clones. Sequenced sample: peripheral blood. Receptor source: a woman older than 75 with acute or convalescent COVID-19.

The chain uses TRBV2 and TRBJ1-5; D gene uncertain. CDR3 length equals 15 residues. V was shortened by 6 bases and J by 0 bases, with 12 bases between the two germline ends. CDR1 is SNHLY and CDR2 is FYNNEI in the germline V gene. CDR3 nucleotides: TGTGCCAGCAGGTTAGAAATTTATAGCAATCAGCCCCAGCATTTT. It encodes CASRLEIYSNQPQHF.

This sequence joins TRBV12-3 or TRBV12-4 and TRBJ1-2; the D gene is possibly TRBD1 (5 bases). The CDR3 consists of 13 residues. Trimming stripped 1 base from V and 6 bases from J, with 9 bases between. CDR3 nucleotide sequence: TGTGCCAGCAGTTTAGGCAGGGTTGATGGCTACACCTTC. Its protein product is CASSLGRVDGYTF.

The V call is TRBV5-4, the J call TRBJ1-5, with 8 bases matching TRBD1. CDR1 is SGHNT and CDR2 is YYREEE in the germline V gene (reference sequence). V was clipped by 3 bases and J by 7 bases; unmatched bases: 3. This CDR3 is built from 13 residues. CDR3 DNA: TGTGCCAGCAGCTCGGACAGGGAACAGCCCCAGCATTTT. This sequence encodes CASSSDREQPQHF.

The chain uses TRBV5-5 and TRBJ1-6; D uncertain. This CDR3 is 14 amino acids long. CDR1 and CDR2 (germline): SGHKS, YYEKEE (reference sequence). The ends were cut back, 1 base at V and 10 bases at J, with 12 bases in the middle. The CDR3 nucleotides read TGTGCCAGCAGCTTGAGCGGGATGGGGTCACCCCTCCACTTT. Translated: CASSLSGMGSPLHF.

The DNA for the CDR3 is TGCAGCGTTGAAGATCGTTTGAGAAATAACTACAATGAGCAGTTCTTC. Protein product: CSVEDRLRNNYNEQFF. V gene TRBV29-1 combines with J gene TRBJ2-1, with D unclear. CDR3 size: 16 residues. Looked up from germline, CDR1 is SQVTM and CDR2 is ANQGSEA. Trimming stripped 0 bases from V and 3 bases from J, with 15 bases between.

The genes are TRBV6-2 or TRBV6-3 and TRBJ1-1; TRBD1 might be the D (5 bases). Germline V gene data show CDR1 as MNHEY and CDR2 as SVGEGT. This CDR3 contains 15 residues. The V and J ends lost 6 bases and 1 base respectively, with 15 bases between them. CDR3 in amino acids: CASSPLDKQNTEAFF. CDR3 DNA sequence: TGTGCCAGCAGCCCTTTGGACAAGCAGAACACTGAAGCTTTCTTT.

The J gene is TRBJ1-1, the V gene TRBV18; TRBD1 might be the D (6 bases). The CDR3 is 14 amino acids. Germline V gene data show CDR1 as KGHSH and CDR2 as LQKENI. V was cut by 2 bases and J by 4 bases, with 11 bases left in between. The CDR3 spells CASSPAQGRTEAFF. In DNA form, the CDR3 reads TGTGCCAGCTCACCAGCACAGGGTCGCACTGAAGCTTTCTTT. Complete variable domain (other parts from reference TRBV18 and TRBJ1-1): NAGVMQNPRHLVRRRGQEARLRCSPMKGHSHVYWYRQLPEEGLKFMVYLQKENIIDESGMPKERFSAEFPKEGPSILRIQQVVRGDSAAYFCASSPAQGRTEAFFGQGTRLTVV.

The chain recombines TRBV12-2 with TRBJ2-7; TRBD2, the table's D call, lacks a check against the DNA. TRBV12-2 is flagged as a pseudogene. This CDR3 has 17 residues. The CDR3 DNA reads TGTGCAAGTCGCTTAGCGGGTGGCCTAGCTCGCGCCTACGAGCAGTACTTC. It codes for CASRLAGGLARAYEQYF.

The gene calls are TRBV27 and TRBJ1-4; TRBD1 aligns across 9 bases. Trimming at V came to 3 bases and at J to 5 bases, leaving 4 bases not matched to a gene. There are 15 residues in the CDR3. CDR1 is MNHEY, CDR2 SMNVEV, per germline (reference sequence). CDR3 amino acids: CASSLRDRANEKLFF. The CDR3 DNA reads TGTGCCAGCAGTTTGAGGGACAGGGCGAATGAAAAACTGTTTTTT. The full variable domain, completed using reference TRBV27 and TRBJ1-4, is EAQVTQNPRYLITVTGKKLTVTCSQNMNHEYMSWYRQDPGLGLRQIYYSMNVEVTDKGDVPEGYKVSRKEKRNFPLILESPSPNQTSLYFCASSLRDRANEKLFFGSGTQLSVL.

J is TRBJ1-1 and V is TRBV5-1; TRBD1 aligns across 9 bases. Per the germline V gene, CDR1 is SGHRS and CDR2 is YFSETQ. CDR3 size: 13 residues. V was clipped by 3 bases and J by 7 bases; unmatched bases: 4. In DNA form, the CDR3 reads TGCGCCAGCAGCTCCGGGACAGGGAATGAAGCTTTCTTT. This encodes CASSSGTGNEAFF.

The chain recombines TRBV5-1 with TRBJ2-7; TRBD1 aligns across 10 bases. The CDR3 covers 15 residues. Germline assignment: CDR1 SGHRS and CDR2 YFSETQ. J lost 9 bases, V lost 3 bases, and 12 bases had no gene match. This CDR3 reads CASSSDRDRGPGQYF. The CDR3 DNA reads TGCGCCAGCAGCTCCGACCGGGACAGGGGTCCAGGGCAGTACTTC. Combining the CDR3 with reference TRBV5-1 and TRBJ2-7 gives the whole variable domain KAGVTQTPRYLIKTRGQQVTLSCSPISGHRSVSWYQQTPGQGLQFLFEYFSETQRNKGNFPGRFSGRQFSNSRSEMNVSTLELGDSALYLCASSSDRDRGPGQYFGPGTRLTVT.

This chain links TRBV6-5 with TRBJ1-4, with TRBD1 identical over 8 bases. J gave up 8 bases and V 4 bases, and 6 bases lay outside the gene matches. The CDR3 totals 14 residues. Germline V gene sequence: CDR1 MNHEY, CDR2 SVGAGI. The CDR3 reads CASSSGQGPEKLFF. The CDR3, as DNA: TGTGCCAGCAGTTCCGGACAGGGTCCCGAAAAACTGTTTTTT.

The chain carries TRBV28 and TRBJ1-2; TRBD1 matches at 8 bases. Germline CDR1 MDHEN, CDR2 SYDVKM. J was trimmed by 3 bases and V by 6 bases; bases with no gene match: 3. The CDR3 sequence is 13 residues long. CDR3 protein: CASRPTGDYGYTF. CDR3 sequence (DNA): TGTGCCAGCAGACCGACAGGGGACTATGGCTACACCTTC.

The chain carries TRBV2 and TRBJ1-3; D possibly corresponds to TRBD1 (5 bases). The germline gives CDR1 SNHLY, CDR2 FYNNEI. V lost 11 bases and J 4 bases, leaving 12 bases between the germline ends. CDR3 length equals 12 residues. CDR3 in DNA: TGTGCCGGCATGGGGCCCGGAAACACCATATATTTT. Amino acid sequence: CAGMGPGNTIYF.